This TCR beta chain was retrieved from a study of T cells after yellow fever vaccination. Whole-study context: With SMART-Seq v4 Ultra Low Input, the fractions containing low cell numbers were prepared.

Trimming pared 3 bases from V and 1 base from J, leaving 12 bases between. This CDR3 comprises 15 residues. The authors made TCR cDNA by 5'RACE template switching, adding a universal primer site and UMIs. TCRdb used MiXCR to reprocess the 5' RACE reads, holding one entry per CDR3 protein. The table lists about 69,000 distinct CDR3 sequences, 5.9% of them singletons. Study conclusions and caveats: Booster samples showed a return of most primary-vaccination clones (around 96% CD4, roughly 85% CD8). Repertoires obtained by FACS sorting could include abundant clonotypes that entered as contaminants from the bulk population.

Of note for this clonotype: Its antigen is undetermined. A single base separates this from a much larger clone, so it may be a read error.

The chain employs TRBV12-3 or TRBV12-4 and TRBJ1-1, with TRBD1 as a possible D gene (5 bases). This specimen consisted of CD4+ T cells sorted from PBMCs, obtained around 16 days after the first yellow fever vaccination. This clonotype originated in a young man who received the YFV17D yellow fever vaccine. In DNA, the CDR3 is TGTGCCAGCAGTTTCCAGACAGAAGGGAACACTGAAGCTTTCTTT. Translated: CASSFQTEGNTEAFF.